This T cell receptor (beta chain) stems from a study of shared clonotypes between healthy human individuals. Per the original data handling: For the immunoSEQ data, sequences were junction-only without quality scores, so filtering differed. The data were produced by immunoSEQ multiplex PCR, yet TCRdb's version contains in-frame clones alone and is incomplete. The V and J calls and clone size were taken over from that table, and D and trimming were inferred from the DNA. The table lists about 2.4 million clones, 93% of them singletons. V shed 7 bases, J shed 9 bases, and the junction held 15 bases outside the gene matches. CDR3 length equals 15 residues. Germline V gene lookup returns CDR1 GTSNPN and CDR2 SVGIG (reference sequence).

The sample comprised naive CD4+ T cells from PBMCs. Regarding subset: CD45RA+ positively selected. The chain combines TRBV30 with TRBJ2-1; 10 nucleotides align to TRBD2. This sequence originates from a man younger than 35 in good health. Some clones in this sample may be carry-over from other donors' samples. CDR3 loop: CAYSPSGRKISEQFF. In DNA, the CDR3 is TGTGCCTACTCCCCTAGCGGGAGAAAGATCAGTGAGCAGTTCTTC.